This T cell receptor beta chain stems from a study of spatial heterogeneity in lung cancer (dated by TCRdb to the late 2010s). Background for the entire study: More beta-chain than alpha-chain transcripts were consistently detected, likely reflecting higher beta-chain transcript abundance. In the raw uncorrected reads, each unique combination of TCR and UMI appeared on average more than ten times. In non-small cell lung cancer, the study quantitatively compared TCR alpha and beta repertoires across several tumor regions, matched nontumor lung, and blood. Nonsynonymous mutation counts, determined by whole-exome sequencing of tumor tissue, were related to features of the TCR repertoire. At surgery, both alpha and beta chains were TCR-sequenced in approximately 210 tumor regions, fewer than 80 matched nontumor lung samples and 50 to 60 PBMC samples.

The meaning of the sample's time point label: sample taken at primary tumor resection. Without any cell sorting, TCR sequencing was performed on whole RNA extracted either from tumor and nontumor lung tissue or from cryopreserved PBMC samples. The donors were some 76 patients from the lung TRACERx cohort who had early-stage, untreated non-small cell lung cancer. Only patients for whom sufficient RNA was available from at least two tumor regions were selected for TCR sequencing. A lung pathologist reviewed the tumor and adjacent nontumor lung specimens before the specimens were selected. The library was produced with 5' RACE. Sequenced using a NextSeq 500. In the TCR library protocol, a unique molecular identifier was attached to each TCR cDNA molecule so that PCR and sequencing errors could be corrected. Concerning the study's data processing: Decombinator tools were used for TCR identification, UMI-based error correction and CDR3 extraction. TCRs above a frequency of 2 per 1,000, corresponding to the top 1% of the tumor frequency distribution, were defined as expanded. Each repertoire was subsampled 100 times to 5,000 TCRs, after which Renyi diversity was computed with the R vegan package. CDR3 similarity networks were built from amino acid triplet string-kernel similarity, with CDR3s being connected when pairwise similarity was above 0.82. TCRdb redid the processing of the public reads, applying fastp at Q25 and MiXCR, and retained in-frame beta chains. Each CDR3 protein appears once, grouped with its most common genes and DNA. TCRdb, not the original authors, processed these V and J calls. The sample includes about 1,900 distinct CDR3 sequences, with approximately 7.6% observed a single time. About 20% of the sample belongs to the ten largest clones.

Including cysteine and phenylalanine, the CDR3 has 14 amino acids. The read is trimmed to its CDR3 DNA, 42 bases read in frame from base 1. Looking up the germline V gene yields CDR1 KGHSH and CDR2 LQKENI. Relative to germline, V is 5 bases shorter and J is 3 bases shorter, with 13 bases between their ends. This clonotype qualifies as medium-sized (0.01 to 0.1%). No cognate antigen has been identified for it. Within one base of it there is no much larger clone, and no base qualities were kept. This beta chain is a stray sequence in a library constructed for alpha chains; its clone size is not meaningful. What the study reported, not specific to this receptor: Confirming at a functional level the hypothesis that regional TCRs recognize regional mutations was considered to require additional single-cell paired TCR alpha and beta sequencing.

The source was normal lung tissue next to the tumor, collected at surgery. This TCR came from a male donor with early-stage non-small cell lung cancer. The rearrangement joined TRBV18 to TRBJ2-5, with the D gene possibly TRBD1 or TRBD2, each one fitting 6 bases. The bases are TGTGCCAGCTCAACGGGGGCGCAGGAAGAGACCCAGTACTTC. The resulting protein is CASSTGAQEETQYF.